This T cell receptor (beta chain) was obtained from a study of T cell responses to AZD1222 COVID-19 vaccine. The repertoire was sequenced with immunoSEQ multiplex PCR; TCRdb's copy has only in-frame clones and lacks some. The sample contains under 200,000 clones, around 89% of which appear only once. This CDR3 region has 13 residues. Germline V gene data show CDR1 as MDHEN and CDR2 as SYDVKM. Trimming left V 3 bases short and J 4 bases short, with 7 bases between. Specimen: peripheral blood, collected 28 days after the second AZD1222 dose. This sequence originates from an adult who received the AZD1222 COVID-19 vaccine. This chain links TRBV28 with TRBJ2-1, with D unresolved. CDR3: CASSFGDYNEQFF. The DNA for the CDR3 is TGTGCCAGCAGTTTTGGGGATTACAATGAGCAGTTCTTC.